Each of the 3 T cell receptor beta chains below was sequenced from the same sample in a study of regulatory T cells in long-lasting Graves disease. Building of the TCR beta libraries involved iRepertoire HTBI primers and Arm-PCR of CDR3 regions. TCRdb itself ran the multiplex PCR reads through MiXCR, one entry per CDR3 protein. The data contain 200,000 to 250,000 distinct CDR3 sequences, around 16% of them seen just once; the ten biggest clones take up about 20%. Time point given: newly diagnosed GD, antithyroid drugs for less than 3 months. Preparation of the TCR library used RNA extracted from PBMCs. The sample in question was peripheral blood mononuclear cells (PBMCs), obtained at new diagnosis, from a patient treated with antithyroid drugs. The receptors here all came from a female donor with Graves disease.

This clonotype was seen at least ten times. The rearrangement links TRBV4-1 to TRBJ1-5, with TRBD1 as a possible D gene (6 bases). Germline V lookup: CDR1 MGHRA, CDR2 YSYEKL. The V end lost 3 bases, the J end lost 7 bases, and 13 bases lay between the germline ends. This CDR3 is built from 14 residues. Here the CDR3 reads CASSQGGAGQPQHF. In DNA, the CDR3 is TGCGCCAGCAGCCAGGGGGGCGCCGGGCAGCCCCAGCATTTT.

This clonotype was observed at least ten times. The chain carries TRBV20-1 and TRBJ1-4, with D perhaps matching TRBD1 (5 bases). From germline, CDR1 is DFQATT and CDR2 SNEGSKA (reference sequence). The CDR3 runs 14 residues. The ends were cut back, 2 bases at V and 4 bases at J, with 11 bases in the middle. The CDR3 protein is CSARPQGFNEKLFF. The CDR3 nucleotides are TGCAGTGCTAGACCTCAGGGATTTAATGAAAAACTGTTTTTT.

This clonotype has a count of ten or more. The gene calls are TRBV7-2 and TRBJ1-2; D unclear. This CDR3 is built from 14 residues. V lost 4 bases and J 1 base, leaving 10 bases between the germline ends. Germline assignment: CDR1 SGHTA and CDR2 FQGNSA. CDR3 protein: CASSSGPINYGYTF. The CDR3 coding sequence is TGTGCCAGCAGCTCCGGGCCCATTAACTATGGCTACACCTTC.